This entry features one T cell receptor beta chain sequence. This clonotype was detected ten times or more. This clone's antigen is unknown. No qualities accompany the bases; no much larger clone lies one base away. The time point label of this sample denotes: newly diagnosed GD, antithyroid drugs for less than 3 months. For both TCR sequencing and RNA sequencing, RNA was extracted from PBMCs using TRIzol. The diagnosis of Graves' disease followed American Thyroid Association guidelines. Recruitment of patients was carried out at an endocrinology department in Xi'an, China. From each patient, around 9 milliliters of peripheral blood was collected into an EDTA anticoagulant tube. Ficoll Paque Plus density gradient separation was used to isolate PBMCs, and no further T cell sorting was done. RNA quality was checked with an Agilent 2100 Bioanalyzer and agarose gel, and concentration with a NanoDrop 2000.

The data belong to a study of regulatory T cells in long-lasting Graves disease (dated by TCRdb to about 2021). About the study as a whole: Patients with newly diagnosed Graves' disease had been on antithyroid drugs for under 3 months. A total of about 35 samples underwent TCR sequencing, from roughly 13 patients with persistent Graves' disease and some 20 patients with newly diagnosed Graves' disease. The study took place in China and was registered as a clinical trial. Peripheral blood TCR sequencing and RNA sequencing compared persistent Graves' disease patients with newly diagnosed Graves' disease patients.

Library generation was performed with multiplex PCR. Sequencer: Illumina HiSeq 4000. CDR3 regions were amplified by Arm-PCR with iRepertoire HTBI primers to construct TCR beta libraries. PCR products were gel purified before sequencing. On the authors' methods: A total of 62 TRBV and some 13 TRBJ segments were identified across samples and were used for gene usage analysis of CDR3 amino acid clonotypes. Filtered high-quality paired reads were merged into contigs using COPE and FqMerger. BLAST was used to align contigs to the IMGT TRBV, TRBD and TRBJ reference genes, and CDR3 was defined following IMGT. Highly expanded clones were defined as clonotypes with a frequency above 0.1%. Repertoire diversity was measured by Shannon entropy, and V-J evenness by the Gini coefficient. Clonotypes shared by more than one individual were considered public. Clones were called with MiXCR by TCRdb after fastp trimmed the public reads at Q25, and only in-frame beta chains were retained. Under each unique CDR3 protein, matching rows form one entry showing the most common genes and DNA. TCRdb assigned the V and J calls; the authors' analysis was not used. The sample table shows approximately 540,000 distinct CDR3 sequences, and 12% are seen once. The top ten constitute roughly 8.9% of the sample.

What the authors observed across the whole study: Preferential use of TRBV28, TRBJ1-2 and TRBJ2-5 was observed in persistent disease, whereas TRBV20-1 and TRBJ2-1 were favored in newly diagnosed disease. Only peripheral blood was studied, because thyroid tissue, the primary lesion, was inaccessible. Lower TCR Shannon entropy and fewer highly expanded clones were observed in persistent Graves' disease patients than in newly diagnosed patients, which suggested clonal expansion. Patients with persistent disease shared more public clonotypes (about 2,900) than newly diagnosed patients did (about 1,000). Sequencing and analysis were restricted to the TCR beta chain. The small sample size was acknowledged by the authors as a limitation that may reduce accuracy.

The trim is 5 bases for V and 2 bases for J, with a gap of 16 bases between the germline ends. Counted from cysteine to phenylalanine, this CDR3 has 15 amino acids. Only the CDR3 DNA stays, 45 bases, in frame from base 1. From a lookup of the germline V gene, CDR1 and CDR2 are SGHAT and FQNNGV. These data were also filed under a second study, of T cells in Graves' hyperthyroidism and ophthalmopathy. Looking at the second paper: Stable Graves' hyperthyroidism was defined as the absence of progression to ophthalmopathy over 18 months of follow-up. Hyperthyroidism patients were aged 18 to 65 years and newly diagnosed, with disease duration of less than 2 months. Patients with uncontrolled infections, other autoimmune diseases, pregnancy or lactation were excluded. Diagnoses were based on clinical symptoms, serum thyroxine and TRAb, thyroid ultrasound and orbital computed tomography. A first-round RT-PCR of the TCR CDR3 used the HTBI primer set with the Qiagen OneStep RT-PCR kit. Most expanded thyroid clonotypes (frequency above 0.001) were also found in blood, which suggests that blood repertoires may mirror thyroid immune responses. A 13 V-J signature model separated ophthalmopathy from stable hyperthyroidism, with about 88% sensitivity and roughly 84% specificity in cross-validation and 80%/75% in testing. During validation, the model predicted progression to ophthalmopathy a median of roughly six months ahead of onset, with 60% to 71% sensitivity and roughly 75% specificity. A discovery cohort of about 96 patients, roughly 45 with Graves' ophthalmopathy and approximately 57 with stable Graves' hyperthyroidism, was used to find distinguishing TCR V-J signatures. Prospective prediction of ophthalmopathy was tested in an independent validation cohort of approximately 19 hyperthyroidism patients and some 17 patients who later progressed to ophthalmopathy. The 95 to 100 discovery patients were randomly split 7:3 into training and test sets. The study also compared thyroid tissue and blood T-cell repertoires from five or six Graves' hyperthyroidism patients. After sampling, hyperthyroidism patients received methimazole starting at 30 mg daily, and ophthalmopathy patients received high-dose intravenous methylprednisolone. A second multiplex PCR round built the libraries, followed by size selection and purification. Paired-end sequencing of the libraries was performed with 100 bp reads on an Illumina HiSeq2000. Raw data were processed with SOAPnuke, discarding reads with adapters, uncalled bases, mean Phred below 15, or no exact constant-primer or identifier match. High-quality paired reads were merged with COPE v1.2.5, and unique nucleotide sequences were defined as clonotypes. MiTCR v1.1 was used to align the clonotypes against IMGT TRBV, TRBD and TRBJ reference segments. The analysis was restricted to V-J combinations with a frequency above 0.0001, which together covered 99.2% of the repertoires. The TCS score was defined as F50 (clonal expansion) divided by E x V (chaos), with BLOSUM62-based TCRdist calculated between CDR3 peptides within each V-J. Welch's t-statistics and random forest reduced just over 500 V-J features to roughly 13, which were used in a naive Bayes classifier (R e1071). Sample size was not statistically predetermined, and blinding of investigators to group allocation was not performed. TCR Vbeta CDR3 sequencing of 130 to 150 peripheral blood samples (under 45 ophthalmopathy, some 75 hyperthyroidism and 17 progressor patients) is reported in the paper.

This sequence uses TRBV11-2 and TRBJ2-7, with the D gene tentatively TRBD1 or TRBD2, based on 5 matching bases in each. The receptor was derived from a young woman with Graves disease. Donor details come from another sample of the same person, matched by shared clones. The material was peripheral blood mononuclear cells (PBMCs), obtained at new diagnosis, from a patient treated with antithyroid drugs. Read as DNA, the sequence is TGTGCCAGCAGCCCCTCGGGACGGCATACCTACGAGCAGTACTTC. Its amino acids are CASSPSGRHTYEQYF.